This record looks at one TCR beta chain sequence and its context. Within one base of it there is no much larger clone, and no base qualities were kept. This record belongs to a study of T cells in tuberculosis (dated by TCRdb to 2016 to 2019). As for the study more broadly: In the study, CD1B tetramers and high-throughput TCR immunosequencing were combined to characterize T cells specific for the mycobacterial lipid antigen glucose monomycolate (GMM).

After being thawed and rested overnight, PBMC were stained with GMM-loaded CD1B tetramer, a Live/Dead dye and anti-CD3, and were then sorted on a FACS Aria II. C32 glucose monomycolate purified from Rhodococcus equi was loaded onto CD1B tetramers. PBMC used for tetramer sorting had been depleted of CD14-expressing monocytes for a separate study before cryopreservation. From each donor, roughly 91,000 tetramer-negative cells were also sorted and analyzed side by side with the tetramer-positive cells. Antigen-specific T cells were sorted from several healthy South African adults using GMM-loaded CD1B tetramers. The full study reports these points: T cells that bind the CD1B-GMM tetramer with low affinity may have been missed by the stringent sort gate.

Because TCR-alpha and TCR-beta chains were sequenced unpaired, no chain pairing information was available. The immunoSEQ multiplex PCR assay was used to generate TCR libraries, with TCR-beta and/or TCR-alpha/delta assays applied to each sample. The amplified TCR libraries were sequenced using the Illumina high-throughput platform. As for the authors' bioinformatics: Clustering and dimensionality reduction relied on pairwise TCRdist distances among GMM-specific receptors from T cells that were either sorted ex vivo or expanded in vitro. Sequence motifs, defined by gene usage and CDR3 content, were tested for enrichment in tetramer-positive compared with tetramer-negative populations. The immuneACCESS repertoire file appears here via TCRdb, limited to in-frame rearrangements. These files lack a portion of the clones; in checked studies, under half of the deficit traces to unresolved V genes, and the cause of the others is not known. V, J and clone size are those of that table, while D and trimming were read from the DNA. The sample data list 80,000 to 90,000 clones, and approximately 91% of these were observed just once. The ten biggest clones cover 1.9% of the sample.

Inclusive of the bounding cysteine and phenylalanine, the CDR3 is 12 residues long. Only CDR3 DNA remains: 36 bases, in frame from the first base. The junction shows trimming of 4 bases on V and 14 bases on J, and the gene matches do not reach 8 bases of it. CDR1 and CDR2, per the germline V gene, are SGHDT and YYEEEE. The rearrangement combines TRBV5-6 with TRBJ2-1; 8 bases in the middle match TRBD1. Material for sequencing was CD1b-GMM tetramer-negative cells sorted from PBMCs. What the cell subset or site label conveys for this sample: T cells not binding CD1B-GMM tetramer, sorted from same donor. This clonotype originated in an adult woman with latent tuberculosis. The DNA is as follows: TGTGCCAGCAGCCTTGGACAGGGATCGAAGTTCTTC. Its translation is CASSLGQGSKFF.